These 20 T cell receptor beta chains came from one sample sequenced in a study of T cell responses to AZD1222 COVID-19 vaccine. TCRdb's table, derived via immunoSEQ multiplex PCR, lists solely in-frame clones and lacks some. Among approximately 140,000 clones, approximately 92% were seen once, and the ten largest hold approximately 3.3%. The input for sequencing was peripheral blood, taken 28 days after the second AZD1222 dose. The receptors were sampled from an adult who received the AZD1222 COVID-19 vaccine.

The rearrangement uses TRBV6-5 and TRBJ2-7; 9 bases match TRBD1. CDR1 MNHEY and CDR2 SVGAGI come from the germline V gene. J was trimmed by 6 bases and V by 0 bases; bases with no gene match: 3. The CDR3 runs 14 residues. In DNA form, the CDR3 reads TGTGCCAGCAGTTACTCGAGACAGGGGGGCGAGCAGTACTTC. The encoded protein is CASSYSRQGGEQYF.

The rearrangement joins TRBV29-1 to TRBJ2-7; no clear D gene. Germline V lookup: CDR1 SQVTM, CDR2 ANQGSEA. The CDR3 consists of 13 residues. The V gene lost 1 base and the J gene lost 1 base, with 8 bases spanning the gap. Here the CDR3 reads CSVEADQSYEQYF. The CDR3 region has the DNA TGCAGCGTTGAAGCCGATCAATCCTACGAGCAGTACTTC.

V and J are TRBV5-1 and TRBJ1-6; perhaps TRBD1 as D (5 bases). The length of the CDR3 is 15 residues. CDR1 and CDR2 (germline): SGHRS, YFSETQ. Deletions cut 4 bases from V and 3 bases from J, with 11 bases between. This CDR3 is CASSPTEGYNSPLHF. In nucleotides, the CDR3 is TGCGCCAGCAGCCCGACAGAAGGCTATAATTCACCCCTCCACTTT.

This clone was counted a few times. This chain uses TRBV30 with TRBJ1-1, with D maybe TRBD1 (5 bases). V lost 4 bases and J lost 2, with 11 bases in between. Germline CDR1 is GTSNPN and CDR2 is SVGIG (reference sequence). This CDR3 is 13 amino acids long. CDR3 region: CAWMSQGNTEAFF. For the CDR3, the DNA is TGTGCCTGGATGAGCCAGGGTAACACTGAAGCTTTCTTT.

The chain recombines TRBV11-2 with TRBJ1-6, with unresolved D. Per germline, CDR1 SGHAT and CDR2 FQNNGV. Trimming pared 5 bases from V and 16 bases from J, leaving 27 bases between. There are 16 residues in the CDR3. The CDR3 loop reads CASSHIAPGPITALHF. CDR3 in DNA: TGTGCCAGCAGCCACATAGCTCCGGGCCCCATTACGGCTCTCCACTTT.

The gene calls are TRBV9 and TRBJ1-2, with D unresolved. The CDR3 contains 13 residues. CDR1 is SGDLS and CDR2 is YYNGEE in the germline V gene. V lost 0 bases, J lost 2 bases, and 5 bases lay in between. In DNA form, the CDR3 reads TGTGCCAGCAGCGTAGCGGGGAACTATGGCTACACCTTC. As protein: CASSVAGNYGYTF.

The gene calls are TRBV6-5 and TRBJ1-1, with 9 positions matching TRBD1. Trimming removed 5 bases from V and 13 bases from J; junction bases left unmatched: 8. Germline CDR1 MNHEY, CDR2 SVGAGI. The CDR3 length is 12 residues. CDR3 DNA: TGTGCCAGCAGTCAAATGGGACAGGGAGTTTTCTTT. Protein: CASSQMGQGVFF.

This clone has just one count. V usage is TRBV6-5 and J usage is TRBJ1-2, with a tentative D call TRBD1 (5 bases). CDR1 is MNHEY, CDR2 SVGAGI, per germline. The CDR3 is made up of 15 amino acids. The V end was cut by 0 bases, the J end by 2 bases, with 10 bases between. CDR3 DNA: TGTGCCAGCAGTTACTCAAGCGGGGGGAACTATGGCTACACCTTC. It encodes CASSYSSGGNYGYTF.

The chain joins TRBV12-5 to TRBJ2-7, with D maybe TRBD2 (5 bases). This CDR3 region has 16 residues. Trimming cost V 0 bases and J 2 bases, with 14 bases left between them. The germline V gene encodes CDR1 LGHNT and CDR2 FRNRAP. The CDR3 bases are TGTGCTAGTGGTTTGGTACTCGGGAAGGGCCCCTACGAGCAGTACTTC. Its protein product is CASGLVLGKGPYEQYF.

The CDR3 DNA follows: TGCGCCAGCAGCCAAGACTTAAGACCGGGACAGCAATACGAGCAGTACTTC. The encoded protein is CASSQDLRPGQQYEQYF. J is TRBJ2-7 and V is TRBV4-3; TRBD1 agrees at 7 bases. This CDR3 spans 17 amino acids. V lost 0 bases, J lost 4 bases, and 12 bases stayed unmatched. Germline CDR1 LGHNA, CDR2 YSLEER.

This clone was observed a single time. The gene calls are TRBV7-8 and TRBJ1-1; D not certain. The length of the CDR3 is 16 residues. The germline V and J ends were trimmed by 5 bases and 0 bases, with 16 bases remaining between them. Germline lookup yields CDR1 SGHVS and CDR2 FQNEAQ. In DNA, the CDR3 is TGTGCCAGCAGCCGGGAACCGGGTCGCCTGAACACTGAAGCTTTCTTT. Translated, it gives CASSREPGRLNTEAFF.

The V and J genes are TRBV7-2 and TRBJ1-3; D unclear. The CDR3 is 14 amino acids. Between the trimmed V and J ends, which lost 3 bases and 2 bases, there was a span of 8 bases. CDR1 SGHTA and CDR2 FQGNSA come from the germline V gene. The DNA of the CDR3 is TGTGCCAGCAGCTTTCCAGGAACTGGAAACACCATATATTTT. Protein product: CASSFPGTGNTIYF.

The genes are TRBV5-1 and TRBJ2-2, with 7 bases that match TRBD2. Germline lookup yields CDR1 SGHRS and CDR2 YFSETQ. V lost 4 bases and J lost 5; bases outside the gene matches: 14. CDR3 length equals 17 residues. The CDR3 bases are TGCGCCAGCAGCCTCTCCCCTGCGGGAGAGGGGACCGGGGAGCTGTTTTTT. This codes for CASSLSPAGEGTGELFF.

The chain carries TRBV4-1 and TRBJ2-7; no clear D. This CDR3 is built from 13 residues. The V and J ends lost 0 bases and 5 bases respectively, with 8 bases between them. Germline V lookup: CDR1 MGHRA, CDR2 YSYEKL. The CDR3, as DNA: TGCGCCAGCAGCCAAGAGGTACCCCACGAGCAGTACTTC. This encodes CASSQEVPHEQYF.

This chain connects TRBV24-1 to TRBJ2-7; D uncertain. The V and J ends lost 9 bases and 2 bases respectively, with 19 bases between them. This CDR3 region has 15 residues. Germline V gene lookup returns CDR1 KGHDR and CDR2 SFDVKD. The CDR3 sequence: CATGFGRRPTYEQYF. The CDR3 region has the DNA TGTGCCACCGGTTTCGGAAGAAGACCGACCTACGAGCAGTACTTC.

J is TRBJ1-5 and V is TRBV7-2; no clear D. Between the trimmed V and J ends, which lost 2 bases and 7 bases, there was a span of 9 bases. CDR1 is SGHTA and CDR2 is FQGNSA in the germline V gene. This CDR3 is built from 13 residues. CDR3 in amino acids: CASSLRETQPQHF. The CDR3 nucleotides read TGTGCCAGCAGCTTACGGGAGACCCAGCCCCAGCATTTT.

This chain links TRBV24-1 with TRBJ2-2; D ambiguous. Germline V gene sequence: CDR1 KGHDR, CDR2 SFDVKD. Trimming stripped 5 bases from V and 6 bases from J, with 3 bases between. The CDR3 has 11 residues. In DNA, the CDR3 is TGTGCCACCAGTGGTCCCGGGGAGCTGTTTTTT. This gives the protein CATSGPGELFF.

The chain is built from TRBV28 and TRBJ2-5; 7 bases align to TRBD2. CDR3 length: 15 amino acids. The germline CDR1 and CDR2 sequences are MDHEN and SYDVKM. With 1 base clipped from V and 4 bases from J, the junction kept 6 bases outside the gene matches. The CDR3 DNA reads as TGTGCCAGCAGTTTATTAGGGAGGGCCCTAGAGACCCAGTACTTC. Amino acids: CASSLLGRALETQYF.

This chain connects TRBV7-9 to TRBJ2-7, with D hard to call. The length of the CDR3 is 14 residues. Between the trimmed V and J ends, which lost 1 base and 2 bases, there was a span of 9 bases. CDR1 SEHNR and CDR2 FQNEAQ come from the germline V gene (reference sequence). CDR3 sequence reads: CASSLVPNTYEQYF. In nucleotides, the CDR3 is TGTGCCAGCAGCTTAGTCCCGAACACCTACGAGCAGTACTTC.

The CDR3 spells CATSDIGTIGTPGTEAFF. Written as DNA, the CDR3 is TGTGCCACCAGTGATATCGGGACAATAGGGACCCCGGGCACTGAAGCTTTCTTT. This chain uses TRBV24-1 with TRBJ1-1, with D possibly being TRBD1 (6 bases). The V and J ends lost 3 bases and 4 bases respectively, with 23 bases between them. Germline CDR1 is KGHDR and CDR2 is SFDVKD. The CDR3 totals 18 residues.